The 20 T cell receptor beta chains presented below share a single source sample, sequenced in a study of regulatory T cells in long-lasting Graves disease. To make TCR beta libraries, researchers used iRepertoire HTBI primers and Arm-PCR of CDR3 regions. TCRdb analysed the multiplex PCR reads with MiXCR anew, one entry per CDR3 protein. The sample lists fewer than 600,000 distinct CDR3 sequences, approximately 23% seen once, with approximately 14% in the top ten. Time point given: persistent/refractory GD, antithyroid drugs over 5 years with positive TRAb. Preparation of the TCR library used RNA extracted from PBMCs. Sample: peripheral blood mononuclear cells (PBMCs), taken when the disease was refractory, from a patient treated with antithyroid drugs. All receptors derive from a female donor with Graves disease.

The table lists this clonotype with many counts. CDR3: CASSLGIGSASTYEQYF. The CDR3 DNA follows: TGTGCCAGCAGCTTAGGAATTGGGTCGGCTTCCACCTACGAGCAGTACTTC. The gene calls are TRBV13 and TRBJ2-7, with D unresolved. V dropped 0 bases and J dropped 2 bases, with 17 bases sitting between them. CDR1 is PRHDT, CDR2 FYEKMQ, per germline (reference sequence). The CDR3 has 17 amino acids.

This chain uses TRBV30 with TRBJ1-5; D not certain. Germline CDR1 reads GTSNPN; CDR2 reads SVGIG (reference sequence). V lost 2 bases and J lost 3, with 8 bases in between. This CDR3 is built from 13 residues. CDR3 amino acids: CAWSQSFNQPQHF. The CDR3 coding sequence is TGTGCCTGGAGTCAGAGTTTCAATCAGCCCCAGCATTTT.

At least ten counts were recorded for this clonotype. The chain carries TRBV6-2 or TRBV6-3 and TRBJ1-1; no definite D call. There are 16 residues in the CDR3. CDR1 MNHEY and CDR2 SVGEGT come from the germline V gene. Deletions cut 2 bases from V and 1 base from J, with 14 bases between. The CDR3 DNA reads as TGTGCCAGCAGTTACAGTCGGCCGTACTCGAACACTGAAGCTTTCTTT. It translates to CASSYSRPYSNTEAFF.

The table lists this clonotype with a few counts. The chain uses TRBV20-1 and TRBJ1-1; tentatively, D is TRBD1 (5 bases). The length of the CDR3 is 15 residues. Trimming took 0 bases from V and 4 from J, leaving 15 bases between them. From germline, CDR1 is DFQATT and CDR2 SNEGSKA (reference sequence). The CDR3 region is CSARDGGGSSTEAFF. CDR3 sequence (DNA): TGCAGTGCTAGAGATGGCGGGGGATCCAGCACTGAAGCTTTCTTT.

This clonotype occurred many times. J is TRBJ2-5 and V is TRBV13; possible D gene TRBD2, 6 bases. The V end was cut by 5 bases, the J end by 5 bases, with 15 bases between. Germline V gene sequence: CDR1 PRHDT, CDR2 FYEKMQ (reference sequence). This CDR3 region has 14 residues. The CDR3 DNA sequence: TGTGCCAGCAGCCTTATGGGGGGAAAGGAGACCCAGTACTTC. Protein: CASSLMGGKETQYF.

The chain is built from TRBV30 and TRBJ1-1; D is perhaps TRBD1 (6 bases). The CDR3 spans 11 residues. Between the trimmed V and J ends, which lost 4 bases and 8 bases, there was a span of 11 bases. Germline V gene data show CDR1 as GTSNPN and CDR2 as SVGIG (reference sequence). CDR3 sequence (DNA): TGTGCCTGGACCACGACAGGAGAAGCTTTCTTT. It is translated as CAWTTTGEAFF.

Only a few counts were recorded for this clonotype. The CDR3 is CASSLRQGTSWEAKNIQYF. The CDR3 DNA follows: TGTGCCAGCAGTTTGAGACAGGGGACTTCATGGGAGGCCAAAAACATTCAGTACTTC. The rearrangement uses TRBV12-3 or TRBV12-4 and TRBJ2-4, with TRBD1 matching 8 bases. This CDR3 is 19 amino acids long. With 3 bases clipped from V and 1 base from J, the junction kept 14 bases outside the gene matches.

This clonotype was seen a few times. The J gene is TRBJ1-5, the V gene TRBV3-1, with a possible D match to TRBD1 (5 bases). V lost 0 bases, J lost 5 bases, and 14 bases lay in between. Germline V gene data show CDR1 as LGHDT and CDR2 as YNNKEL (reference sequence). The CDR3 has 16 residues. DNA for the CDR3: TGTGCCAGCAGCCAAGATCTCGGAGGGGTGGATCAGCCCCAGCATTTT. Amino acid sequence: CASSQDLGGVDQPQHF.

Many counts were recorded for this clonotype. The chain uses TRBV15 and TRBJ2-7; D call uncertain. The CDR3 is 13 amino acids. The V end was cut by 8 bases, the J end by 5 bases, with 16 bases between. Germline CDR1 reads LNHNV; CDR2 reads YYDKDF (reference sequence). CDR3 region: CATSAERIDEQYF. CDR3 nucleotide sequence: TGTGCCACCTCCGCGGAGAGAATCGACGAGCAGTACTTC.

This clonotype was counted at least ten times. The J gene is TRBJ2-5, the V gene TRBV7-8, with D possibly TRBD2 on 5 matching bases. Germline assignment: CDR1 SGHVS and CDR2 FQNEAQ. Trimming left V 8 bases short and J 1 base short, with 23 bases between. The CDR3 totals 17 residues. The CDR3 loop is CASHRGIDQLLQETQYF. For the CDR3, the DNA is TGTGCCAGCCATAGAGGGATCGACCAGCTACTCCAAGAGACCCAGTACTTC.

This clonotype was detected ten times or more. This chain uses TRBV28 with TRBJ1-1; the D is unclear. V lost 6 bases and J 4 bases, leaving 15 bases between the germline ends. The CDR3 loop spans 14 amino acids. CDR1 MDHEN and CDR2 SYDVKM come from the germline V gene. The CDR3 sequence is CASSSQYLATEAFF. CDR3 bases: TGTGCCAGCAGCAGCCAGTACCTAGCCACTGAAGCTTTCTTT.

This clonotype was counted at least ten times. The genes are TRBV2 and TRBJ2-2, with D possibly TRBD2 on 6 matching bases. V was shortened by 6 bases and J by 3 bases, with 11 bases between the two germline ends. CDR1 and CDR2 from the germline V gene are SNHLY and FYNNEI. This CDR3 region has 14 residues. The CDR3 region is CASSATSDTGELFF. In DNA, the CDR3 is TGTGCCAGCAGCGCGACTAGTGACACCGGGGAGCTGTTTTTT.

This clonotype was detected a few times. The germline gene is not matched at one end of the junction; a read error may be the cause. The CDR3 bases are TGTGCCAGCAGTTGGGGTGGGCAGAACACCGGGGAGCTGCTTTTT. Translation gives CASSWGGQNTGELLF. The V gene is TRBV28, the J gene TRBJ2-2, with D maybe TRBD2 (5 bases). Germline V lookup: CDR1 MDHEN, CDR2 SYDVKM. CDR3 length: 15 residues.

In this sample, this clonotype turned up many times. The chain employs TRBV27 and TRBJ1-2; D remains unclear. The CDR3 has 14 amino acids. Germline lookup yields CDR1 MNHEY and CDR2 SMNVEV (reference sequence). Trimming pared 5 bases from V and 3 bases from J, leaving 13 bases between. CDR3 coding DNA: TGTGCCAGCAGTCCTCAGTACGGGCACTATGGCTACACCTTC. It encodes CASSPQYGHYGYTF.

This sequence joins TRBV19 and TRBJ2-6; no definite D call. V was trimmed by 7 bases and J by 0 bases, leaving 10 bases between them. This CDR3 is built from 15 residues. CDR1 and CDR2 (germline): LNHDA, SQIVND (reference sequence). In DNA, the CDR3 is TGTGCCAGTAATCAGGATCGCTCTGGGGCCAACGTCCTGACTTTC. Translation gives CASNQDRSGANVLTF.

This clonotype was detected ten times or more. V is TRBV28 and J is TRBJ1-5; D is uncertain. The germline V and J ends were trimmed by 7 bases and 4 bases, with 14 bases remaining between them. Per the germline V gene, CDR1 is MDHEN and CDR2 is SYDVKM. The CDR3 totals 14 residues. The DNA for the CDR3 is TGTGCCAGCAAGGCGGAGACACTTAATCAGCCCCAGCATTTT. This encodes CASKAETLNQPQHF.

This clonotype was seen a few times. The genes are TRBV19 and TRBJ1-2, with TRBD1 as a possible D gene (5 bases). Germline V gene sequence: CDR1 LNHDA, CDR2 SQIVND (reference sequence). Between the trimmed V and J ends, which lost 6 bases and 3 bases, there was a span of 11 bases. The CDR3 spans 13 residues. CDR3 region: CASRPTRDYGYTF. In DNA form, the CDR3 reads TGTGCCAGTAGACCAACCAGGGACTATGGCTACACCTTC.

At least ten counts were recorded for this clonotype. The chain is built from TRBV7-2 and TRBJ2-5; no clear D. V was cut by 5 bases and J by 5 bases, with 21 bases left in between. Germline assignment: CDR1 SGHTA and CDR2 FQGNSA. The CDR3 covers 16 residues. The CDR3 sequence is CASSPQRAAVGETQYF. CDR3 nucleotide sequence: TGTGCCAGCAGCCCCCAGAGAGCCGCGGTAGGGGAGACCCAGTACTTC.

This clonotype was recorded many times. This rearrangement joins TRBV28 to TRBJ1-5, with D possibly TRBD1 on 6 matching bases. Germline V gene data show CDR1 as MDHEN and CDR2 as SYDVKM. This CDR3 spans 14 amino acids. The V end lost 2 bases, the J end lost 7 bases, and 12 bases lay between the germline ends. CDR3 coding DNA: TGTGCCAGCAGTTTAACACAGGGTGACCAGCCCCAGCATTTT. Translation gives CASSLTQGDQPQHF.

This clonotype was counted many times. CDR3 protein: CASSSSNWDRAEKLFF. The CDR3 DNA reads as TGTGCCAGCAGTAGCTCAAATTGGGACAGGGCTGAAAAACTGTTTTTT. The chain is built from TRBV12-3 or TRBV12-4 and TRBJ1-4, with 9 bases fitting TRBD1. Trimming cost V 5 bases and J 7 bases; bases outside gene matches: 11. The CDR3 loop spans 16 amino acids.